This T cell receptor beta chain was captured in a study of T-cell memory formation after mild COVID-19. The CDR3 spans 15 residues. Per germline, CDR1 SEHNR and CDR2 FQNEAQ (reference sequence). V lost 5 bases to trimming and J lost 1 base, with 15 bases between them. One entry per CDR3 protein results from TCRdb running MiXCR on the 5' RACE reads. The sample holds roughly 400,000 distinct CDR3 sequences; 15% to 20% are singletons and the top ten take 20% to 25%. The chain links TRBV7-9 to TRBJ2-7; D is unclear. This receptor was identified in a man aged 18 to 30 who had mild COVID-19 (a few samples of this study predate the infection). Cell type and time point are not known. Input material: PBMCs or a T cell subset sorted from them (not recorded which). The CDR3 reads CASSQGELGSYEQYV. Here the CDR3 DNA reads TGTGCCAGCAGCCAAGGTGAGCTGGGTTCCTACGAGCAGTACGTC.